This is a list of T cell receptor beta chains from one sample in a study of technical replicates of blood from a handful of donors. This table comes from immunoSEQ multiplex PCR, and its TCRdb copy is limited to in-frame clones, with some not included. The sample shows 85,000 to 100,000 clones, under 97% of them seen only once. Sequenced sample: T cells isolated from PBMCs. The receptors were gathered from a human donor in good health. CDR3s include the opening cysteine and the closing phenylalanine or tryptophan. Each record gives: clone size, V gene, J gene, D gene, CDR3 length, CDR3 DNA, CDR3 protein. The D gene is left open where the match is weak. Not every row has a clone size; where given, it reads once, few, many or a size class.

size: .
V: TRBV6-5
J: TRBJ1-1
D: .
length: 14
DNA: TGTGCCAGCAGTATTCCCGGGGTAAACACTGAAGCTTTCTTT
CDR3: CASSIPGVNTEAFF

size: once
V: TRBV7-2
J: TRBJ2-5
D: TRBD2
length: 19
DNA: TGTGCCAGCAGCGAACGACTAGCGGGAGTAGAGTGGGATGAAGAGACCCAGTACTTC
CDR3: CASSERLAGVEWDEETQYF

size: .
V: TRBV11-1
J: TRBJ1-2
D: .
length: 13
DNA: TGTGCCAGCAGCTCCGTCCCCCAGGGGGGCTACACCTTC
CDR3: CASSSVPQGGYTF

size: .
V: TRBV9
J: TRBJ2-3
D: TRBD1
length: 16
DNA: TGTGCCAGCAGCCTCACCGGGACAGGATCTACAGATACGCAGTATTTT
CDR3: CASSLTGTGSTDTQYF

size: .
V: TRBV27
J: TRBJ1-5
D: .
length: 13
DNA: TGTGCCAGCAGTTTAGGCCGCAATCAGCCCCAGCATTTT
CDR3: CASSLGRNQPQHF

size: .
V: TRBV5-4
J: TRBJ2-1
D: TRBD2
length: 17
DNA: TGTGCCAGCAGCTTCCGGACTAGCGGGAGGGCCAACAATGAGCAGTTCTTC
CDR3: CASSFRTSGRANNEQFF

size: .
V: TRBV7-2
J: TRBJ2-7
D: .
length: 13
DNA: TGTGCCAGCAGCTGGACAAGATCCTACGAGCAGTACTTC
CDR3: CASSWTRSYEQYF

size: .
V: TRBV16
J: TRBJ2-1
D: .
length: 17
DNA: TGTGCCAGCAGCCATTTGTCTTCGGAGGAGCTGGGCCTAGGGCAGTTCTTC
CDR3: CASSHLSSEELGLGQFF

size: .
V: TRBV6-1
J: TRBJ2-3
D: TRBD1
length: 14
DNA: TGTGCCAGCAGTCGTCAGGGGGCAGCTTATACGCAGTATTTT
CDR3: CASSRQGAAYTQYF

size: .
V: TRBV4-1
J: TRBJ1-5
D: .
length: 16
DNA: TGCGCCAGCAGCCAAGCCCCGGGTGGTAACTATCAGCCCCAGCATTTT
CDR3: CASSQAPGGNYQPQHF

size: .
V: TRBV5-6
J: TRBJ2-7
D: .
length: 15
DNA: TGTGCCAGCAGGGATGGGGGCACGGCAACCTACGAGCAGTACTTC
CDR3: CASRDGGTATYEQYF

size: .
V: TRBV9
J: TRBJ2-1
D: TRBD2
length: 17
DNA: TGTGCCAGCAGCCCGTCAGGAGGTAGCGGGGGGTACAATGAGCAGTTCTTC
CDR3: CASSPSGGSGGYNEQFF

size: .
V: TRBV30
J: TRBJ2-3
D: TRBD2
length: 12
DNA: TGTGCCTGGGCGGGGGGGCGAGATACGCAGTATTTT
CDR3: CAWAGGRDTQYF

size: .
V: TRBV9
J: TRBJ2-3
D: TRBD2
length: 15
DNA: TGTGCCAGCAGCGCCACTAGCGGGGGGCCAGATACGCAGTATTTT
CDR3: CASSATSGGPDTQYF

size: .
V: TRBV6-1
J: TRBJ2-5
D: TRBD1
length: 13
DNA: TGTGCCAGCAGCCGGGACAGAGAAGAGACCCAGTACTTC
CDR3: CASSRDREETQYF

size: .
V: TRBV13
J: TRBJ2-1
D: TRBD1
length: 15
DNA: TGTGCCAGCAGGTTGACAGGGAGTGCCGGCAATGAGCAGTTCTTC
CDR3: CASRLTGSAGNEQFF

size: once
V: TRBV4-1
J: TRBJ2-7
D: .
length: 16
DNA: TGCGCCAGCAGCCATCCCGGGATTGTGGCATCCTACGAGCAGTACTTC
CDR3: CASSHPGIVASYEQYF

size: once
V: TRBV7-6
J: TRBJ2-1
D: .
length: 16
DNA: TGTGCCAGCAGGCCCTTAGAGGGTCCCTCCTACAATGAGCAGTTCTTC
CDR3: CASRPLEGPSYNEQFF

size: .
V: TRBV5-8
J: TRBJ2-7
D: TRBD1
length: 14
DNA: TGTGCCAGCAAACTCCGGGACAGCTACTACGAGCAGTACTTC
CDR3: CASKLRDSYYEQYF

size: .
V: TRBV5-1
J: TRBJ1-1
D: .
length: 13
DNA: TGCGCCAGCAGGACAGAACTGAACACTGAAGCTTTCTTT
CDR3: CASRTELNTEAFF

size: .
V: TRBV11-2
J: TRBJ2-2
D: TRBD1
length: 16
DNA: TGTGCCAGCAGGGGGCGGGGACAGGAGAACACCGGGGAGCTGTTTTTT
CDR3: CASRGRGQENTGELFF

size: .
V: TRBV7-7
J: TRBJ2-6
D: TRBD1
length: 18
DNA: TGTGCCAGCAGCTTACTCGAGACAGGGGGCACTGGGGCCAACGTCCTGACTTTC
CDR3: CASSLLETGGTGANVLTF

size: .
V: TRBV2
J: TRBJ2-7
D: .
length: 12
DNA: TGTGCCAGCAGCCAAGACAGTCACGAGCAGTACTTC
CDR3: CASSQDSHEQYF

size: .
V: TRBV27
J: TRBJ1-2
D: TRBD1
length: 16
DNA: TGTGCCAGCAGTTTATACAGGGGACAGGGAGGGGATGGCTACACCTTC
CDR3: CASSLYRGQGGDGYTF

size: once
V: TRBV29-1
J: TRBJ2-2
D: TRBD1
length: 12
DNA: TGCAGCGTGGACAGGGGAACCGGGGAGCTGTTTTTT
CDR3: CSVDRGTGELFF

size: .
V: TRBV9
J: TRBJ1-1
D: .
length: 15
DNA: TGTGCCAGCAGCGTACGAGCTCAACCTAACACTGAAGCTTTCTTT
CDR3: CASSVRAQPNTEAFF

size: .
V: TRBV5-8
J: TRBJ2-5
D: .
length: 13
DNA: TGTGCCAGCAGCTTGGACTTGCAAGAGACCCAGTACTTC
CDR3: CASSLDLQETQYF

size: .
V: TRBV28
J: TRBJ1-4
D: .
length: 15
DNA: TGTGCCAGCAGCCGATTCAGGGGAACTAATGAAAAACTGTTTTTT
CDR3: CASSRFRGTNEKLFF

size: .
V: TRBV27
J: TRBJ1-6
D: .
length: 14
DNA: TGTGCCAGCAGTTTTTTGGGGGAGGTATCACCCCTCCACTTT
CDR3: CASSFLGEVSPLHF

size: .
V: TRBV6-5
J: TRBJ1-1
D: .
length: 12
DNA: TGTGCCAGCAGCCAAGGGGGCACTGAAGCTTTCTTT
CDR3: CASSQGGTEAFF

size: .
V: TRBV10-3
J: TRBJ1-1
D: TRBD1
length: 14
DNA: TGTGCCATCAGTGAGGGGGCGACAGGGCCTGAAGCTTTCTTT
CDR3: CAISEGATGPEAFF

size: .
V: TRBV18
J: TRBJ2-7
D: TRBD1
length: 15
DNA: TGTGCCAGCTCACCTACGGGACAGGGGGCCTACGAGCAGTACTTC
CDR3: CASSPTGQGAYEQYF

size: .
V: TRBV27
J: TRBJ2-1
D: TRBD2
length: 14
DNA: TGTGCCAGCAGGAATAGCGGGAGCTACAATGAGCAGTTCTTC
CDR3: CASRNSGSYNEQFF

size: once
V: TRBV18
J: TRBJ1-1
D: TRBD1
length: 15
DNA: TGTGCCAGCTCTCCGGGACAGGGGATCCTATTTGAAGCTTTCTTT
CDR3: CASSPGQGILFEAFF

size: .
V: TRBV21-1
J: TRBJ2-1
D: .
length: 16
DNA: TGTGCCAGCAGCAACGGGGGACGGACTAGCGGGACTAGACAGTTCTTC
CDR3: CASSNGGRTSGTRQFF

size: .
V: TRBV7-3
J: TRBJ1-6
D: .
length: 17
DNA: TGTGCCAGCAGCCCTCGTGGAGGGGTGGCCTATAATTCACCCCTCCACTTT
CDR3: CASSPRGGVAYNSPLHF

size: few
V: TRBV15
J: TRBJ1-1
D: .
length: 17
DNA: TGTGCCACCAGCAGAGAGATGAGTTCAGGGCCGAACACTGAAGCTTTCTTT
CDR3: CATSREMSSGPNTEAFF

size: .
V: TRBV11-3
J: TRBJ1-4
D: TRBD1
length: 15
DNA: TGTGCCAGCAGCTTAGAAGACAGGGCCGGAGAAAAACTGTTTTTT
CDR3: CASSLEDRAGEKLFF